This T cell receptor beta chain was sequenced in a study of cytomegalovirus exposure and HLA in healthy donors. It was with 60 Vbeta and 13 Jbeta primers that the PCR ran. Generated by immunoSEQ multiplex PCR, the TCRdb table keeps only in-frame clones and is missing some. The repertoire consists of under 150,000 clones, with almost 85% occurring once and the leading ten covering approximately 2.6%. On this clone itself: The same CDR3 can be traced to other DNA sequences in this sample.

V was pared by 2 bases and J by 7 bases, with 5 bases of the junction left unmatched. This CDR3 is 14 amino acids long. CDR1 and CDR2 (germline): SGHRS, YFSETQ. The receptor's source is a boy aged 2 to 9 in good health and CMV-seronegative. The gene calls are TRBV5-1 and TRBJ1-5, with 8 bases lining up with TRBD1. The specimen sequenced was PBMCs. In nucleotides, the CDR3 is TGCGCCAGCAGCTTAGGACAGGGAGACCAGCCCCAGCATTTT. Residues: CASSLGQGDQPQHF.